A single T cell receptor beta chain is shown here with its context. This CDR3 is built from 14 residues. Trimming removed 8 bases at V and 8 bases at J, with 18 bases between. This entry is derived from a study of blood T cell repertoires in COVID-19. Study at large: Material from acute and convalescent COVID-19 was sourced from the United States, Italy and Spain. Nucleic acid was either cDNA or gDNA, and it came from T cells, B-cell-depleted T cells, or PBMCs.

As originally analysed: The authors estimated nucleated cell counts from reference gene primer amplification. Here immunoSEQ multiplex PCR was the method, and the copy in TCRdb shows in-frame clones only, minus some. V and J calls and clone size are copied from that table; D and trimming were computed from the DNA. Of around 150,000 clones in the sample, around three quarters were seen once. The material sequenced was peripheral blood. The TCR was taken from a man aged 45-65 years with active or convalescent COVID-19. The rearrangement joins TRBV23-1 to TRBJ1-4, with D uncertain. TRBV23-1 is given ORF status, its function remaining uncertain. The CDR3 spells CASSFRRAWEKLFF. The DNA for the CDR3 is TGCGCCAGCTCTTTCCGGAGGGCTTGGGAAAAACTGTTTTTT.